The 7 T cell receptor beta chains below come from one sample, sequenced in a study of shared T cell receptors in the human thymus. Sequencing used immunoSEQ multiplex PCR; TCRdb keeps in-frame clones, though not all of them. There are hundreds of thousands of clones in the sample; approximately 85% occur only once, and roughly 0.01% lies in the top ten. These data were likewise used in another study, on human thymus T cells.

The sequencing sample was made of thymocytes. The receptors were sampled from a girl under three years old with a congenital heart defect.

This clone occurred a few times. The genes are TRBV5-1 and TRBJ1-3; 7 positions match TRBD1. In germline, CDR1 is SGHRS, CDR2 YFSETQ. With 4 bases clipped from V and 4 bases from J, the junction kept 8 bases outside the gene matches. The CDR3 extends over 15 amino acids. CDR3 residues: CASSQGQVDGNTIYF. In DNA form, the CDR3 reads TGCGCCAGCAGCCAAGGACAGGTGGACGGAAACACCATATATTTT.

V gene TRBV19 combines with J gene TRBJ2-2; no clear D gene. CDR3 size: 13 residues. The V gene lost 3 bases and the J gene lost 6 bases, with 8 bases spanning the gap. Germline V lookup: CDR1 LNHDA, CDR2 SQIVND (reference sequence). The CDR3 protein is CASSIGAPGELFF. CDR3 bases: TGTGCCAGTAGTATCGGAGCCCCCGGGGAGCTGTTTTTT.

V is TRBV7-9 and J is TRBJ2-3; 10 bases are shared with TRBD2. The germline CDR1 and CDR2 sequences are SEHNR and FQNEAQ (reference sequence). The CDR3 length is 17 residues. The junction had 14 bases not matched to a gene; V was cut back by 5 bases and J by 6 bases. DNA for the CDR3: TGTGCCAGCAGCCGGAACAATTCGATTAGCGGGAGGGATACGCAGTATTTT. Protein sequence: CASSRNNSISGRDTQYF.

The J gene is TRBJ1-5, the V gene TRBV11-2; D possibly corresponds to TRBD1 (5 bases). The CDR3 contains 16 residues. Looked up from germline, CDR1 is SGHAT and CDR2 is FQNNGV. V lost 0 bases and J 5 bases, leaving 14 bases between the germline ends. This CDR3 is CASSLDRSGSDQPQHF. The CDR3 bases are TGTGCCAGCAGCTTAGATCGGTCAGGGTCGGATCAGCCCCAGCATTTT.

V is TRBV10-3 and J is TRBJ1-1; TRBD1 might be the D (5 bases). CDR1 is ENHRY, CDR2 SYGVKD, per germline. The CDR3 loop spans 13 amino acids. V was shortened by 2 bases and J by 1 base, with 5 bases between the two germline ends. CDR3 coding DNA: TGTGCCATCAGTGAGCAGGGGAACACTGAAGCTTTCTTT. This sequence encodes CAISEQGNTEAFF.

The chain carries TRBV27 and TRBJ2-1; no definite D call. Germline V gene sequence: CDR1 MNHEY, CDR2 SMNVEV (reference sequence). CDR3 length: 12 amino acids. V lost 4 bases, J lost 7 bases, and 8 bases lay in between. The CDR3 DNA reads TGTGCCAGCAGTTCAAACGAGAATGAGCAGTTCTTC. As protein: CASSSNENEQFF.

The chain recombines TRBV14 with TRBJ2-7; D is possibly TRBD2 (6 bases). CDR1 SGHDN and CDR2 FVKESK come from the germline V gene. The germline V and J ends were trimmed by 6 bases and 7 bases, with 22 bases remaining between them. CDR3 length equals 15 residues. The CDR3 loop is CASSTLRDSLGEQYF. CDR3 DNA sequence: TGTGCCAGCAGTACTCTCCGGGACTCCCTTGGTGAGCAGTACTTC.